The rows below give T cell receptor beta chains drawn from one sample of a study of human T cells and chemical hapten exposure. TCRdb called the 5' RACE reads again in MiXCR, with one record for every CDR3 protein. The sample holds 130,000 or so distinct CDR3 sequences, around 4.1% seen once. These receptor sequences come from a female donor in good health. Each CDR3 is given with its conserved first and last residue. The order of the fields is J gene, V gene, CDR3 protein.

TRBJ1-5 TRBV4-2 CASSQDMRVGGPQHF
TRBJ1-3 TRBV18 CASSPTTGRIILGNTIYF
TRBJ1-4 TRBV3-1 CASSQYRGVNEKLFF
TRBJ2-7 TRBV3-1 CASSHDGLNEQYF
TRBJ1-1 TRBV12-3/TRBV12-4 CASSFDRGNTEAFF
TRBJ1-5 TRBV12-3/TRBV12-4 CASRAGGGNQPQHF
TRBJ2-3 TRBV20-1 CSAGRDRSTDTQYF
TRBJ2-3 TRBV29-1 CSAAGTSGVPSTDTQYF
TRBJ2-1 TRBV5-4 CASSLEVRGFPNEQFF
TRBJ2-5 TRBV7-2 CASSLNGGQETQYF
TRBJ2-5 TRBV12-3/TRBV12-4 CASKHTGAQETQYF
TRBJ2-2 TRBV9 CASRARQYTGELFF
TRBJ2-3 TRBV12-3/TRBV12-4 CASKKLQEITDTQYF
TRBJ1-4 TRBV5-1 CASTRDRPNEKLFF
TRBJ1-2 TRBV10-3 CAISESDTYYGYTF
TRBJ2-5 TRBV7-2 CASTDLTGFKETQYF
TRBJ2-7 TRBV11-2 CASSLVWDSTYEQYF
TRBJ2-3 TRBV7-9 CASSSDKPTDTQYF
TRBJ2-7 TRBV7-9 CASSSRSIHEQYF
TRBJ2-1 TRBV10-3 CAIRPPAGGDNEQFF
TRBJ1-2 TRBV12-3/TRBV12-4 CASSLWDIAGYTF
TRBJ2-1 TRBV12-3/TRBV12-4 CASSPPRTYNEQFF
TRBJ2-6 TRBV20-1 CSAPVGGDTSGANVLTF
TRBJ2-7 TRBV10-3 CAISDFGTGEQYF
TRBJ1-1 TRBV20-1 CSASSDRGNEAFF
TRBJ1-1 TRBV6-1 CASSEAGGSAEAFF
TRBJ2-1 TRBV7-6 CASSFMGGDEQFF
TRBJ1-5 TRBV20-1 CSAEDKRDVWSGPQHF
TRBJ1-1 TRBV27 CASSPRQGSGAFF
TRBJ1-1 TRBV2 CASSEAMVDEAFF
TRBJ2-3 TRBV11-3 CASSLDRPDTQYF
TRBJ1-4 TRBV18 CASSLTSRRDWGEKLFF
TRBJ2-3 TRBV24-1 CATSDLPGQGLADTQYF
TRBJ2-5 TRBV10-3 CAIRTAQETQYF
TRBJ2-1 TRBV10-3 CAISVISGGETLQFF
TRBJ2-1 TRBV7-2 CASSPWGGRGNEQFF
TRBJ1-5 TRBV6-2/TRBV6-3 CASSVGYLNNQPQHF
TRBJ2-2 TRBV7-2 CASPGGASGNTGELFF